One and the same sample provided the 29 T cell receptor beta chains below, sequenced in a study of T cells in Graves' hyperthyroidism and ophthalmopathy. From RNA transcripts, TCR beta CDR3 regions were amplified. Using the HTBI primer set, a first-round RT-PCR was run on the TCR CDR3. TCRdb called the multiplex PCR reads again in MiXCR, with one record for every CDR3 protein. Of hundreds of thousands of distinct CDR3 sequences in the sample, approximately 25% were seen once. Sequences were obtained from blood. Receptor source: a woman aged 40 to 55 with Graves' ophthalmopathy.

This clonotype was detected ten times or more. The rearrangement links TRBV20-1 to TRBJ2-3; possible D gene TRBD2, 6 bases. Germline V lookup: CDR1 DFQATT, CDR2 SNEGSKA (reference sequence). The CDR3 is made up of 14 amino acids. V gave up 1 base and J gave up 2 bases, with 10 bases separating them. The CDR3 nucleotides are TGCAGTGCTAGAGGGCTAGCGAACACAGATACGCAGTATTTT. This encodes CSARGLANTDTQYF.

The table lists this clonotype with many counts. Here the CDR3 reads CASSLFTGELFF. The CDR3 DNA sequence: TGTGCCAGCAGTTTATTCACCGGGGAGCTGTTTTTT. The rearrangement joins TRBV28 to TRBJ2-2; D not certain. CDR3 length: 12 amino acids. With 1 base removed from V and 4 bases from J, the gap between germline ends came to 1 base. Germline-derived CDR1 and CDR2 are MDHEN and SYDVKM.

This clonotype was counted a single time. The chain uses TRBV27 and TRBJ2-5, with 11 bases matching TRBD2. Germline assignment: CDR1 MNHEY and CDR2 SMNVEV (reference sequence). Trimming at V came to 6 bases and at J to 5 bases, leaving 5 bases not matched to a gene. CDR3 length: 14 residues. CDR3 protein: CASRIAGGRETQYF. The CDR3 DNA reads TGTGCCAGCAGAATAGCGGGGGGGCGTGAGACCCAGTACTTC.

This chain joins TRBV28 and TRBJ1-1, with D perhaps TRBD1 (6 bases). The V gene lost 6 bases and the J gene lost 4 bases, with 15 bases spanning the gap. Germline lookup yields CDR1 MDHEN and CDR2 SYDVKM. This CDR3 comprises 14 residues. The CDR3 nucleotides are TGTGCCAGCAGCCCGGACAGTGATGGCACTGAAGCTTTCTTT. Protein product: CASSPDSDGTEAFF.

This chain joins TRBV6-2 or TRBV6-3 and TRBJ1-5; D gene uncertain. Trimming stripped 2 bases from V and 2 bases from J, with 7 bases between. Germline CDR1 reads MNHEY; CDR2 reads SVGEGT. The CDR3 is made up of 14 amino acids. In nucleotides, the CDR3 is TGTGCCAGCAGTTACGGGTATGGCAATCAGCCCCAGCATTTT. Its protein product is CASSYGYGNQPQHF.

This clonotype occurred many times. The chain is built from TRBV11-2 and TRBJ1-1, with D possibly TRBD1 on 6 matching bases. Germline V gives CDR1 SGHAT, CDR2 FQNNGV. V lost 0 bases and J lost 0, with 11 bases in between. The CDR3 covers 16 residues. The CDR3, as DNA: TGTGCCAGCAGCTTAGATCGGACAGATCTGAACACTGAAGCTTTCTTT. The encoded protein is CASSLDRTDLNTEAFF.

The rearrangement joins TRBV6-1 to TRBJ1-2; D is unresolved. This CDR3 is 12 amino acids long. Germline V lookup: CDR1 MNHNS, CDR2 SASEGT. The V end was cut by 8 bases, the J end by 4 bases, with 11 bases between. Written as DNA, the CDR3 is TGTGCCAGCCAGGACGGACTCTATGGCTACACCTTC. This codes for CASQDGLYGYTF.

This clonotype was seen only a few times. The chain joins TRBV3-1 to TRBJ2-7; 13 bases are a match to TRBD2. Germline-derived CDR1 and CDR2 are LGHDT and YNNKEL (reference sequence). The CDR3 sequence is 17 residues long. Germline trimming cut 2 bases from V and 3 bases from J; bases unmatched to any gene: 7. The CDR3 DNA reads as TGTGCCAGCAGCCAAAGAATCGGACTAGCGGGAGTCTACGAGCAGTACTTC. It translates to CASSQRIGLAGVYEQYF.

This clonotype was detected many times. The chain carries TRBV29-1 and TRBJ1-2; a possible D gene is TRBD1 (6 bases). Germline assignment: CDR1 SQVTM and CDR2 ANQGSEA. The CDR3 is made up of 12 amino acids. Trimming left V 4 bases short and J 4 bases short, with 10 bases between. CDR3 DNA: TGCAGCGTTGGGGACAAGGTCTATGGCTACACCTTC. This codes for CSVGDKVYGYTF.

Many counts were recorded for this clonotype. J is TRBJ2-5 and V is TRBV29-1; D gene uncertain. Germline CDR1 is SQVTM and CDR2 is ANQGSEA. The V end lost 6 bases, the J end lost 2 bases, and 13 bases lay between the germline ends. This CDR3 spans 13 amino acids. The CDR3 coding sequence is TGCAGCGTCCCCTGGGCCGGGCAAGAGACCCAGTACTTC. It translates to CSVPWAGQETQYF.

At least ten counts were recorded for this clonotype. CDR3 bases: TGTGCCAGCAGTGAATTGGGGTTCCATTCCGAGCAGTACTTC. Its translation is CASSELGFHSEQYF. The rearrangement joins TRBV2 to TRBJ2-7; D remains ambiguous. CDR1 SNHLY and CDR2 FYNNEI come from the germline V gene. The CDR3 sequence is 14 residues long. V was cut by 2 bases and J by 6 bases, with 14 bases left in between.

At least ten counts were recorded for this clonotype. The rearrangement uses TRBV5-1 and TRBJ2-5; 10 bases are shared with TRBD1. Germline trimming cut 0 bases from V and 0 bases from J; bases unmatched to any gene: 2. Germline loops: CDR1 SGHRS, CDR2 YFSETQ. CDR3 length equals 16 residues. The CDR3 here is CASSLGGTGDQETQYF. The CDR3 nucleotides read TGCGCCAGCAGCTTGGGGGGGACAGGGGACCAAGAGACCCAGTACTTC. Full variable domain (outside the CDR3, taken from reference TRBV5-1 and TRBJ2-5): KAGVTQTPRYLIKTRGQQVTLSCSPISGHRSVSWYQQTPGQGLQFLFEYFSETQRNKGNFPGRFSGRQFSNSRSEMNVSTLELGDSALYLCASSLGGTGDQETQYFGPGTRLLVL.

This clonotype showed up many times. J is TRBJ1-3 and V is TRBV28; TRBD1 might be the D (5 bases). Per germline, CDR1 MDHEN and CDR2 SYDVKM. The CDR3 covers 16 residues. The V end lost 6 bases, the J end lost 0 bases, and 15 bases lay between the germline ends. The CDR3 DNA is TGTGCCAGCAGCTCCTGGGGACTGATCTCTGGAAACACCATATATTTT. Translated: CASSSWGLISGNTIYF.

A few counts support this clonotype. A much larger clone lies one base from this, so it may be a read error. The CDR3 DNA sequence: TGCAGTGCTAGTCTCGCGGGAGTGGGGTACTTC. Translation: CSASLAGVGYF. This chain uses TRBV20-1 with TRBJ2-7, with TRBD2 matching over 7 bases. Trimming removed 3 bases from V and 12 bases from J; junction bases left unmatched: 8. Germline assignment: CDR1 DFQATT and CDR2 SNEGSKA (reference sequence). The CDR3 runs 11 residues.

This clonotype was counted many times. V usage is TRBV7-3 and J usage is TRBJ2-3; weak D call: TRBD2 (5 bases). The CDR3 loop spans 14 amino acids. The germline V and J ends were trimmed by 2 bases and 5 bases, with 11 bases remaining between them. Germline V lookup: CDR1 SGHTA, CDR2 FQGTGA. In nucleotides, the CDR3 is TGTGCCAGCAGCTTAGATAGCGTCAGAGATACGCAGTATTTT. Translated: CASSLDSVRDTQYF.

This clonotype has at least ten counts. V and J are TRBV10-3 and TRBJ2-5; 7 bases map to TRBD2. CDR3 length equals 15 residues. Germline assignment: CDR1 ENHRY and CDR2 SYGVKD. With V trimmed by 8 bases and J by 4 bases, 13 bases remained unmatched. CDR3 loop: CAISLQGREGETQYF. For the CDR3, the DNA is TGTGCCATCTCTCTCCAGGGCAGGGAGGGAGAGACCCAGTACTTC.

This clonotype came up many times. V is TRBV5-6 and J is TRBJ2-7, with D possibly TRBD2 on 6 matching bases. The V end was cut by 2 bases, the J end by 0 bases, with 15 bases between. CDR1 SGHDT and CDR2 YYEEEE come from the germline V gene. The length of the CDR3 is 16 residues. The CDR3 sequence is CASSLPGAPLSYEQYF. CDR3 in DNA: TGTGCCAGCAGCTTACCGGGAGCCCCCCTCTCCTACGAGCAGTACTTC.

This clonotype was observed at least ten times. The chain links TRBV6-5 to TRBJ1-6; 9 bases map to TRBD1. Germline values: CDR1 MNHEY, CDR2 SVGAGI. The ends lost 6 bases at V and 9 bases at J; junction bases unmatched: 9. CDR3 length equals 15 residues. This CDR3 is CASRPGQGGGSPLHF. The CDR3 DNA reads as TGTGCCAGCAGACCGGGACAGGGAGGGGGTTCACCCCTCCACTTT.

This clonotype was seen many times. The CDR3 spells CASSPGTGIKYGYTF. Here the CDR3 DNA reads TGTGCCAGCAGCCCTGGGACAGGGATAAAATATGGCTACACCTTC. The chain recombines TRBV3-1 with TRBJ1-2; 9 bases fit TRBD1. Trimming at V came to 4 bases and at J to 5 bases, leaving 8 bases not matched to a gene. The CDR3 has 15 residues. CDR1 LGHDT and CDR2 YNNKEL come from the germline V gene (reference sequence).

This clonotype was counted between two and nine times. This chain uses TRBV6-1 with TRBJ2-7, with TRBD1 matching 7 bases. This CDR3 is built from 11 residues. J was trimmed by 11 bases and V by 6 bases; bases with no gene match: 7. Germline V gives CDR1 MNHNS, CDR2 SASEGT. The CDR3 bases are TGTGCCAGCAGGAACGACAGGGAGAAGTACTTC. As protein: CASRNDREKYF.

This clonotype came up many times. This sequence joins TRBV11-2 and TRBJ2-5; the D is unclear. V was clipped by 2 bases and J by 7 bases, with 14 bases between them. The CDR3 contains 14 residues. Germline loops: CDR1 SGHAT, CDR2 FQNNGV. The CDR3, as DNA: TGTGCCAGCAGCTTAAACCCCCAAATCGGGACCCAGTACTTC. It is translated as CASSLNPQIGTQYF.

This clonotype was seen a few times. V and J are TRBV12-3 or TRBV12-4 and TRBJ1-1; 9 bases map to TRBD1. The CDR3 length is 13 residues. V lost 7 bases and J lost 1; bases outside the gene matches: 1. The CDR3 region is CASKTGGNTEAFF. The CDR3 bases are TGTGCCAGCAAGACAGGGGGGAACACTGAAGCTTTCTTT.

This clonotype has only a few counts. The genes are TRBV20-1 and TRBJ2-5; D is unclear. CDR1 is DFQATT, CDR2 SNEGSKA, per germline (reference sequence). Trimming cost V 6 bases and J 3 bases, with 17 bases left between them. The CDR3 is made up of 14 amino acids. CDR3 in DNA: TGCAGTGCCCCCCCCATCGTTGGTGAAGAGACCCAGTACTTC. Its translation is CSAPPIVGEETQYF.

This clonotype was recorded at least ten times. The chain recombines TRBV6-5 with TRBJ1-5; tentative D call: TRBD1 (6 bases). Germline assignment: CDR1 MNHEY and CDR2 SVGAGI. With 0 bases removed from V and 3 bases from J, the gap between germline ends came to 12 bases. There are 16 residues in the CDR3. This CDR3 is CASSYSTSGVNQPQHF. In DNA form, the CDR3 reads TGTGCCAGCAGTTACTCGACTTCAGGGGTCAATCAGCCCCAGCATTTT.

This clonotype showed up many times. The CDR3 protein is CASSYKGEQYF. CDR3 DNA sequence: TGTGCCAGCAGTTACAAGGGGGAGCAGTACTTC. The chain links TRBV6-5 to TRBJ2-7, with D perhaps matching TRBD1 (5 bases). The germline V gene has CDR1 MNHEY and CDR2 SVGAGI. The germline V and J ends were trimmed by 2 bases and 7 bases, with 6 bases remaining between them. CDR3 size: 11 residues.

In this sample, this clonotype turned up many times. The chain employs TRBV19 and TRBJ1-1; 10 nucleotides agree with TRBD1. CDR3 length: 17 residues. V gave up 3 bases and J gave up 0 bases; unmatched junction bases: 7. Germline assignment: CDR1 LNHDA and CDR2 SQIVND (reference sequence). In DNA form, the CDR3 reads TGTGCCAGTAGTATCCTCGGGACAGGGGCCTTGAACACTGAAGCTTTCTTT. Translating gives CASSILGTGALNTEAFF.

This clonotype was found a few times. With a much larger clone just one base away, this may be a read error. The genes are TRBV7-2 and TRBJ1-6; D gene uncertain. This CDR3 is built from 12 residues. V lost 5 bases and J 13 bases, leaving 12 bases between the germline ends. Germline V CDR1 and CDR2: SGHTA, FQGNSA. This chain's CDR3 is CASSPSGGPLHF. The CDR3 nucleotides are TGTGCCAGCAGCCCTTCGGGAGGGCCCCTCCACTTT.

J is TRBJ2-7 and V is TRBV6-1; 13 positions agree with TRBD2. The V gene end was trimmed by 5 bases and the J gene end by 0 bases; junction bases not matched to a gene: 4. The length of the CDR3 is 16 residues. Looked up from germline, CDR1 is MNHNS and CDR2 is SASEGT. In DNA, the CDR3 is TGTGCCAGCAGTCAACTAGCGGGAGGGGACTCCTACGAGCAGTACTTC. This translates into CASSQLAGGDSYEQYF.

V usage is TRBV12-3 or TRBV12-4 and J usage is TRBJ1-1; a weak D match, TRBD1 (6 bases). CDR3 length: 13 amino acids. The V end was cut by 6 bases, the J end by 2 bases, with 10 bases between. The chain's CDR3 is CASRRQENTEAFF. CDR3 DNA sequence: TGTGCCAGCAGGCGACAGGAAAACACTGAAGCTTTCTTT.